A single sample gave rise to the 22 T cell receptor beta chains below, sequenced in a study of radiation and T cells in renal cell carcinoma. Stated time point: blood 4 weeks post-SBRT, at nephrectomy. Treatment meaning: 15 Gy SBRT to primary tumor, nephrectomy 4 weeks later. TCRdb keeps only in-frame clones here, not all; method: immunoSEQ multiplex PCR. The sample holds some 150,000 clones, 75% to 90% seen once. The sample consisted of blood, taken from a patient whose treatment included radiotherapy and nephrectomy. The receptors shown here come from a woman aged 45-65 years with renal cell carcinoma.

The CDR3 protein is CASTRAGGSEDTGELFF. The CDR3 DNA sequence: TGTGCCAGCACCCGGGCTGGCGGGAGTGAGGACACCGGGGAGCTGTTTTTT. The rearrangement joins TRBV9 to TRBJ2-2, with TRBD2 identical over 7 bases. J gave up 3 bases and V 6 bases, and 14 bases lay outside the gene matches. CDR3 length: 17 residues. From germline, CDR1 is SGDLS and CDR2 YYNGEE.

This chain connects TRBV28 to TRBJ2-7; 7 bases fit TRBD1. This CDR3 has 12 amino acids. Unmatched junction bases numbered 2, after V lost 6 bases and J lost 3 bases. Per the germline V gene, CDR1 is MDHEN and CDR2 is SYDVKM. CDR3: CASRRTGYEQYF. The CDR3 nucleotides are TGTGCCAGCAGACGGACAGGCTACGAGCAGTACTTC. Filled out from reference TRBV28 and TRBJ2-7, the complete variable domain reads DVKVTQSSRYLVKRTGEKVFLECVQDMDHENMFWYRQDPGLGLRLIYFSYDVKMKEKGDIPEGYSVSREKKERFSLILESASTNQTSMYLCASRRTGYEQYFGPGTRLTVT.

CDR3 protein: CASIDDRGIYEQYF. The CDR3 coding sequence is TGTGCCAGCATTGACGACAGGGGGATTTACGAGCAGTACTTC. The chain couples TRBV2 to TRBJ2-7, with 9 bases aligning to TRBD1. Losses at the gene ends were 7 bases for V and 4 bases for J; bases not matched to a gene: 8. Germline V gives CDR1 SNHLY, CDR2 FYNNEI. The CDR3 sequence is 14 residues long.

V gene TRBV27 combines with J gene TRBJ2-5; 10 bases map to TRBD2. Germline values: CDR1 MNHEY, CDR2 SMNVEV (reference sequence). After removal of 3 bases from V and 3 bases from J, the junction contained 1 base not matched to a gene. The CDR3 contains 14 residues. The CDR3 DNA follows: TGTGCCAGCAGTTTTAGCGGGGGGAAAGAGACCCAGTACTTC. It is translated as CASSFSGGKETQYF.

CDR3 nucleotides: TGTGCCAGCAGCGTAGACGCAGGGAGGAACATTCAGTACTTC. Its protein product is CASSVDAGRNIQYF. V is TRBV9 and J is TRBJ2-4, with a possible D match to TRBD2 (6 bases). Germline CDR1 is SGDLS and CDR2 is YYNGEE. V was shortened by 0 bases and J by 7 bases, with 11 bases between the two germline ends. This CDR3 spans 14 amino acids.

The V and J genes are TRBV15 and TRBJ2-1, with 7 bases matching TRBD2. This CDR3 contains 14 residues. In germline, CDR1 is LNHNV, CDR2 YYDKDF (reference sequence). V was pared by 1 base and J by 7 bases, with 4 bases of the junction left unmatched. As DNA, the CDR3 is TGTGCCACCAGCAGAGGTGGGGGGGGGAATGAGCAGTTCTTC. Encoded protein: CATSRGGGGNEQFF.

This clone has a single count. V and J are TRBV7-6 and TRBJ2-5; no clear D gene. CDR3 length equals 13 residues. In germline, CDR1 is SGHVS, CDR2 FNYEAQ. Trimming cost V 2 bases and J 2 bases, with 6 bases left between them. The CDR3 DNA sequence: TGTGCCAGCAGCTTAAAGGTTCAAGAGACCCAGTACTTC. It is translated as CASSLKVQETQYF.

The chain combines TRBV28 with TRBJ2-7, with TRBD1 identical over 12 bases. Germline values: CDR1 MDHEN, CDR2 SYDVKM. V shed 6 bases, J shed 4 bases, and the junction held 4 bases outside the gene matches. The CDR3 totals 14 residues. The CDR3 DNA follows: TGTGCCAGCAGGCCGGGACAGGGGGCTTACGAGCAGTACTTC. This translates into CASRPGQGAYEQYF. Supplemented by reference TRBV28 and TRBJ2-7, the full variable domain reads DVKVTQSSRYLVKRTGEKVFLECVQDMDHENMFWYRQDPGLGLRLIYFSYDVKMKEKGDIPEGYSVSREKKERFSLILESASTNQTSMYLCASRPGQGAYEQYFGPGTRLTVT.

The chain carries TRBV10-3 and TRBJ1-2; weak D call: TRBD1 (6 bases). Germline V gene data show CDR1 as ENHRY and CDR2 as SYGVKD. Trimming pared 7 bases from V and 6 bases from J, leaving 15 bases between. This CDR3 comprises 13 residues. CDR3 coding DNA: TGTGCCATCAAGAACAGGGTAGTGAATGGCTACACCTTC. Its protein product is CAIKNRVVNGYTF.

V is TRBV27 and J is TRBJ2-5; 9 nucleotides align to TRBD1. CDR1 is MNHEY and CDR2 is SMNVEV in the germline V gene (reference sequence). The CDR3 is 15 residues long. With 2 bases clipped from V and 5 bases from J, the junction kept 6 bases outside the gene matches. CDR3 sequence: CASSLRDRDGETQYF. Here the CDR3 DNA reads TGTGCCAGCAGTTTACGGGACAGGGACGGCGAGACCCAGTACTTC.

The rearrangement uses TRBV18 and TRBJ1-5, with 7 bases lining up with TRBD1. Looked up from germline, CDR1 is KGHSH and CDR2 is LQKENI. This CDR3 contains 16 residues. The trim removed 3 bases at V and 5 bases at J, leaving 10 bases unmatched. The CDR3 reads CASSPPSGGSYQPQHF. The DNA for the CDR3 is TGTGCCAGCTCACCCCCTTCAGGGGGGTCGTATCAGCCCCAGCATTTT. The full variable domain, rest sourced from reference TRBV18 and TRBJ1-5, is NAGVMQNPRHLVRRRGQEARLRCSPMKGHSHVYWYRQLPEEGLKFMVYLQKENIIDESGMPKERFSAEFPKEGPSILRIQQVVRGDSAAYFCASSPPSGGSYQPQHFGDGTRLSIL.

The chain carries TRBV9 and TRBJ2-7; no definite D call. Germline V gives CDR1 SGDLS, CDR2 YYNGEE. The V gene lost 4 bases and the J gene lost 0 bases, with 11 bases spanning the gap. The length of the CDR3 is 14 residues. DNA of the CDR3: TGTGCCAGCAGCACCACGGGTAGCTCCTACGAGCAGTACTTC. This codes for CASSTTGSSYEQYF.

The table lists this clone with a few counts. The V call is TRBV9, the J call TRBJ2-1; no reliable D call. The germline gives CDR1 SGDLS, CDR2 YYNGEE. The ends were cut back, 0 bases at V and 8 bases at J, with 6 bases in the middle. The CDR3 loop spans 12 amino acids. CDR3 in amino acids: CASSVGEYEQFF. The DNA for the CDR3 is TGTGCCAGCAGCGTAGGAGAGTATGAGCAGTTCTTC.

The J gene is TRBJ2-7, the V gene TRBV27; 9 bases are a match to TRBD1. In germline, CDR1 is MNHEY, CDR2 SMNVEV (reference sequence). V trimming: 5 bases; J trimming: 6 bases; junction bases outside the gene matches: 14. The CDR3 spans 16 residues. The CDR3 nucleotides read TGTGCCAGCAGTGGACTCCCCGGGACAGGGAGCCGCGAGCAGTACTTC. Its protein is CASSGLPGTGSREQYF.

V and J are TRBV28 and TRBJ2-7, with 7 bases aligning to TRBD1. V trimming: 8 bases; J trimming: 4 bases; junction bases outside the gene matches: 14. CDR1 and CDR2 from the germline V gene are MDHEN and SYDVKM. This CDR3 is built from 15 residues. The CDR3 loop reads CASLSYRDSTYEQYF. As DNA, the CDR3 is TGTGCCAGCCTTTCCTACCGGGACAGCACTTACGAGCAGTACTTC.

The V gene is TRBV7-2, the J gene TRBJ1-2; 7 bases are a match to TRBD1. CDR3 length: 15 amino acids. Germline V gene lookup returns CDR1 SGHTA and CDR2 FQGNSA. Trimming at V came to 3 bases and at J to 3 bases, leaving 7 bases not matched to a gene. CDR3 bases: TGTGCCAGCAGCTTTCAGGGGGGAATGGACTATGGCTACACCTTC. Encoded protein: CASSFQGGMDYGYTF.

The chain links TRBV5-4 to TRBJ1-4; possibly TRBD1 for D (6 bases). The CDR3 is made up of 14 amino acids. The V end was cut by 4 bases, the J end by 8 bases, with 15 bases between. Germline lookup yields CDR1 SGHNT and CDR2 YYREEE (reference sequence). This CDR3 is CASSRGAGAEKLFF. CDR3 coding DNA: TGTGCCAGCAGCCGAGGGGCAGGGGCCGAAAAACTGTTTTTT. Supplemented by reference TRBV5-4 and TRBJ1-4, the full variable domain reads ETGVTQSPTHLIKTRGQQVTLRCSSQSGHNTVSWYQQALGQGPQFIFQYYREEENGRGNFPPRFSGLQFPNYSSELNVNALELDDSALYLCASSRGAGAEKLFFGSGTQLSVL.

CDR3 protein: CATSRDTSGSPAQYF. Here the CDR3 DNA reads TGTGCCACCAGCAGAGACACTAGCGGGTCCCCGGCCCAGTACTTC. This chain connects TRBV15 to TRBJ2-5, with TRBD2 identical over 9 bases. Looked up from germline, CDR1 is LNHNV and CDR2 is YYDKDF (reference sequence). The junction had 8 bases not matched to a gene; V was cut back by 0 bases and J by 9 bases. This CDR3 contains 15 residues.

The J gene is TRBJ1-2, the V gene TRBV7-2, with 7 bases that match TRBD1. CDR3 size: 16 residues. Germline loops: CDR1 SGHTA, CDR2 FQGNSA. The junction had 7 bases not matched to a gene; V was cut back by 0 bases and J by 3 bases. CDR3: CASSLAGAGTDYGYTF. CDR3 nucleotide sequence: TGTGCCAGCAGCTTAGCGGGGGCCGGGACAGACTATGGCTACACCTTC.

The CDR3 region is CASSKTAEKLFF. CDR3 coding DNA: TGTGCCAGCAGCAAGACAGCTGAAAAACTGTTTTTT. This chain links TRBV7-8 with TRBJ1-4; D may be TRBD1 (5 bases). The CDR3 totals 12 residues. Per germline, CDR1 SGHVS and CDR2 FQNEAQ. V was shortened by 5 bases and J by 7 bases, with 8 bases between the two germline ends.

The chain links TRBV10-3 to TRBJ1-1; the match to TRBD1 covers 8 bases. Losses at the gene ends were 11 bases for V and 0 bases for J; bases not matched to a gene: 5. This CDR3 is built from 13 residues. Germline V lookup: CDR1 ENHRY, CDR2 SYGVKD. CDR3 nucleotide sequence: TGTGCCGGAACAGGGGGGATGAACACTGAAGCTTTCTTT. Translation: CAGTGGMNTEAFF.

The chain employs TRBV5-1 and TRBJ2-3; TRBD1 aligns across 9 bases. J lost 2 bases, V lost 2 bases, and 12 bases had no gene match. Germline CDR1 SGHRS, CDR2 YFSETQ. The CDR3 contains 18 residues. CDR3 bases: TGCGCCAGCAGCTTATGGGGGCAAGGGACAGGGTACACAGATACGCAGTATTTT. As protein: CASSLWGQGTGYTDTQYF.